This TCR beta chain was captured in a study of PD-L1 blockade in urothelial cancer. On the study more broadly: Across blood samples, T cells had a median count of about 140,000.

Time point specified: peripheral blood 6 weeks after treatment start. All patients handed over anywhere from 1 to 8 samples, pretreatment and on-treatment. In regard to this clone: Its antigen is unknown.

Findings and caveats of the study: Better progression-free and overall survival followed lower pretreatment blood clonality.

Losses at the gene ends were 0 bases for V and 1 base for J; bases not matched to a gene: 6. The CDR3 is 17 amino acids. Germline-derived CDR1 and CDR2 are LNHDA and SQIVND (reference sequence). The templates were synthetic TCR analogs, and they were spiked into each PCR. This table comes from immunoSEQ multiplex PCR, and its TCRdb copy is limited to in-frame clones, with some not included. The table includes some 110,000 clones, roughly 90% detected once. Specimen: PBMCs, collected around atezolizumab (anti-PD-L1) treatment. The sequence derives from a man aged 60 to 75 with urothelial cancer. This chain joins TRBV19 and TRBJ1-1; TRBD1 matches at 9 bases. In DNA form, the CDR3 reads TGTGCCAGTAGTATAGATCCGGGACAGGGTGGGAACACTGAAGCTTTCTTT. Translated: CASSIDPGQGGNTEAFF.